These 15 T cell receptor beta chains were all obtained from the same sample, sequenced in a study of cytotoxic CD8 clonotypes in ibrutinib-treated CLL. Clones were read by immunoSEQ multiplex PCR, and TCRdb kept only the in-frame ones, dropping some. The sample has fewer than 85,000 clones; roughly 80% are singletons. The sample consisted of PBMCs, taken after 12 months of ibrutinib treatment. These receptor sequences come from a human donor with chronic lymphocytic leukemia.

The rearrangement joins TRBV14 to TRBJ1-4, with D possibly being TRBD1 (6 bases). Germline CDR1 and CDR2: SGHDN and FVKESK. The CDR3 loop spans 15 amino acids. V lost 1 base and J lost 1, with 7 bases in between. The CDR3 sequence: CASSQVRGTNEKLFF. The CDR3, as DNA: TGTGCCAGCAGCCAAGTCAGGGGAACTAATGAAAAACTGTTTTTT.

The J gene is TRBJ1-5, the V gene TRBV18, with D unresolved. There are 13 residues in the CDR3. Germline assignment: CDR1 KGHSH and CDR2 LQKENI. The V end lost 6 bases, the J end lost 2 bases, and 8 bases lay between the germline ends. The CDR3 is CASSRPGNQPQHF. The CDR3 DNA reads TGTGCCAGCTCCCGTCCTGGCAATCAGCCCCAGCATTTT.

This chain uses TRBV6-1 with TRBJ2-7, with D possibly matching TRBD2 (5 bases). Between the trimmed V and J ends, which lost 6 bases and 2 bases, there was a span of 14 bases. This CDR3 is built from 14 residues. Germline V gene sequence: CDR1 MNHNS, CDR2 SASEGT. DNA of the CDR3: TGTGCCAGCAGGTGGGAGTCTGGGCCCTACGAGCAGTACTTC. It specifies CASRWESGPYEQYF.

The chain has TRBV11-1 and TRBJ1-2, with 10 positions matching TRBD1. This CDR3 region has 14 residues. In germline, CDR1 is SGHAT, CDR2 FQDESV (reference sequence). The J segment lost 4 bases and the V segment lost 5 bases, leaving 4 bases of the junction unmatched. CDR3 amino acids: CASSPGQGGYGYTF. The CDR3 DNA is TGTGCCAGCAGCCCCGGACAGGGGGGCTATGGCTACACCTTC.

The chain joins TRBV25-1 to TRBJ2-5, with a possible D match to TRBD2 (6 bases). The V gene's germline CDR1 is MGHDK and CDR2 SYGVNS. This CDR3 contains 16 residues. The V gene lost 2 bases and the J gene lost 5 bases, with 18 bases spanning the gap. The CDR3 sequence is CASSEVVRGSGETQYF. CDR3 coding DNA: TGTGCCAGCAGTGAAGTGGTTCGGGGGTCCGGGGAGACCCAGTACTTC.

The chain carries TRBV5-5 and TRBJ2-1, with unresolved D. Germline loops: CDR1 SGHKS, CDR2 YYEKEE (reference sequence). With 0 bases removed from V and 9 bases from J, the gap between germline ends came to 7 bases. This CDR3 is built from 12 residues. The CDR3 nucleotides read TGTGCCAGCAGCTTGGAGTGGGGTGAGCAGTTCTTC. Its protein is CASSLEWGEQFF. Full variable domain (remainder filled in from reference TRBV5-5 and TRBJ2-1): DAGVTQSPTHLIKTRGQQVTLRCSPISGHKSVSWYQQVLGQGPQFIFQYYEKEERGRGNFPDRFSARQFPNYSSELNVNALLLGDSALYLCASSLEWGEQFFGPGTRLTVL.

The V call is TRBV4-2, the J call TRBJ2-4; D is undetermined. The V end lost 0 bases, the J end lost 8 bases, and 5 bases lay between the germline ends. This CDR3 is 12 amino acids long. Germline assignment: CDR1 LGHNA and CDR2 YNFKEQ. CDR3 loop: CASSQDRDIQYF. For the CDR3, the DNA is TGTGCCAGCAGCCAAGACCGAGACATTCAGTACTTC.

This chain links TRBV29-1 with TRBJ2-3, with D maybe TRBD2 (7 bases). CDR1 is SQVTM, CDR2 ANQGSEA, per germline. The CDR3 is 13 amino acids. V lost 7 bases and J 5 bases, leaving 16 bases between the germline ends. The CDR3, as DNA: TGCAGCGCCCTGGGGGGGCCGGGAGATACGCAGTATTTT. Amino acid sequence: CSALGGPGDTQYF.

This sequence joins TRBV6-1 and TRBJ2-1; D is perhaps TRBD1 or TRBD2 (7 bases each). Germline CDR1 is MNHNS and CDR2 is SASEGT. The V end was cut by 5 bases, the J end by 2 bases, with 13 bases between. This CDR3 comprises 15 residues. The CDR3 loop is CASSPRGGAYNEQFF. For the CDR3, the DNA is TGTGCCAGCAGTCCCAGGGGGGGCGCCTACAATGAGCAGTTCTTC.

The chain couples TRBV20-1 to TRBJ1-2; a weak D match, TRBD1 (5 bases). The germline V gene encodes CDR1 DFQATT and CDR2 SNEGSKA (reference sequence). With 6 bases removed from V and 8 bases from J, the gap between germline ends came to 13 bases. The CDR3 is made up of 11 amino acids. The CDR3 loop reads CSARAPGGYTF. In nucleotides, the CDR3 is TGCAGTGCCAGGGCCCCCGGGGGCTACACCTTC.

The chain joins TRBV4-3 to TRBJ2-3; 9 bases line up with TRBD2. The germline CDR1 and CDR2 sequences are LGHNA and YSLEER. The trim removed 4 bases at V and 5 bases at J, leaving 7 bases unmatched. CDR3 length: 15 amino acids. CDR3 residues: CASSRRAGGVDTQYF. As DNA, the CDR3 is TGCGCCAGCAGCCGCCGAGCGGGAGGAGTAGATACGCAGTATTTT.

This clone was picked up one time. J is TRBJ2-1 and V is TRBV27, with 8 bases that match TRBD1. The V and J ends lost 1 base and 6 bases, in that order; junction bases with no gene match: 11. The CDR3 runs 17 residues. CDR1 is MNHEY and CDR2 is SMNVEV in the germline V gene (reference sequence). CDR3 residues: CASSLLPGQVSPNEQFF. CDR3 bases: TGTGCCAGCAGTTTATTACCGGGACAGGTCTCGCCCAATGAGCAGTTCTTC.

This chain links TRBV11-2 with TRBJ1-2, with 8 bases matching TRBD1. Trimming cost V 5 bases and J 7 bases; bases outside gene matches: 9. This CDR3 contains 14 residues. The germline CDR1 and CDR2 sequences are SGHAT and FQNNGV. For the CDR3, the DNA is TGTGCCAGCAGCCTCGGACAGGGAAGGGGTGGCTACACCTTC. As protein: CASSLGQGRGGYTF.

The rearrangement links TRBV2 to TRBJ1-1; D gene unclear. Germline V gives CDR1 SNHLY, CDR2 FYNNEI. Trimming stripped 6 bases from V and 7 bases from J, with 9 bases between. This CDR3 contains 11 residues. The CDR3 protein is CASSLDREAFF. The CDR3 DNA follows: TGTGCCAGCAGCCTCGACCGTGAAGCTTTCTTT.

The chain couples TRBV12-5 to TRBJ2-2; D is unclear. This CDR3 comprises 12 residues. V dropped 8 bases and J dropped 4 bases, with 8 bases sitting between them. Germline V lookup: CDR1 LGHNT, CDR2 FRNRAP. The CDR3 loop reads CASKTATGELFF. The CDR3 DNA follows: TGTGCTAGTAAGACTGCCACCGGGGAGCTGTTTTTT. Based on the CDR3 plus reference TRBV12-5 and TRBJ2-2, the full variable domain is DARVTQTPRHKVTEMGQEVTMRCQPILGHNTVFWYRQTMMQGLELLAYFRNRAPLDDSGMPKDRFSAEMPDATLATLKIQPSEPRDSAVYFCASKTATGELFFGEGSRLTVL.